This T cell receptor (beta chain) was sequenced in a study of T cell responses to AZD1222 COVID-19 vaccine. The repertoire was sequenced with immunoSEQ multiplex PCR; TCRdb's copy has only in-frame clones and lacks some. The sample has roughly 70,000 clones, 70% to 90% seen once. CDR3 length: 18 residues. V lost 3 bases to trimming and J lost 2 bases, with 20 bases between them. Germline lookup yields CDR1 MNHEY and CDR2 SMNVEV (reference sequence). General study findings and limits: Mostly white British, mostly female donors; authors suggested clonal diversity may be underestimated. Regions left unmutated in variants are reportedly the target of nearly half of spike-specific TCRs. Without day 14 samples, only post-peak T cell repertoires were studied.

To note about this clone: Its antigen is unidentified.

This TCR was sampled from an adult who received the AZD1222 COVID-19 vaccine. J is TRBJ1-5 and V is TRBV27; D uncertain. The specimen comprised peripheral blood, sampled 28 days after the second AZD1222 dose. The CDR3: CASSFPSVWATRNQPQHF. The CDR3 DNA reads TGTGCCAGCAGTTTCCCTTCCGTCTGGGCCACTCGCAATCAGCCCCAGCATTTT.